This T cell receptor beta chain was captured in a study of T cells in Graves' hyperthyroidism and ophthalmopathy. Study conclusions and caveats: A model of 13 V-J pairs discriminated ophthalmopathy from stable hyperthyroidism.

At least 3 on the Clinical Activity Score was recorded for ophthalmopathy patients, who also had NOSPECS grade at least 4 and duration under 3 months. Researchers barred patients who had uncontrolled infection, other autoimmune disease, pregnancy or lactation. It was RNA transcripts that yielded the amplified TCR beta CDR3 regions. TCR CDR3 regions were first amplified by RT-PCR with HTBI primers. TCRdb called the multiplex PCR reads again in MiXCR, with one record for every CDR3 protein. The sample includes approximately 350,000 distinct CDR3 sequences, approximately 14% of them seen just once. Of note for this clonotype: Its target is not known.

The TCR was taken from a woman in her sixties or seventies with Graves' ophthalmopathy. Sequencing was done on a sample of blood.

Here the CDR3 DNA reads TGTGCCAGCAGTCCAACCCGACAGGGGGTACTTCAGCCCCAGCATTTT. Its protein is CASSPTRQGVLQPQHF. The chain joins TRBV12-3 or TRBV12-4 to TRBJ1-5, with 9 bases fitting TRBD1. The CDR3 extends over 16 amino acids. J was trimmed by 6 bases and V by 5 bases; bases with no gene match: 11.